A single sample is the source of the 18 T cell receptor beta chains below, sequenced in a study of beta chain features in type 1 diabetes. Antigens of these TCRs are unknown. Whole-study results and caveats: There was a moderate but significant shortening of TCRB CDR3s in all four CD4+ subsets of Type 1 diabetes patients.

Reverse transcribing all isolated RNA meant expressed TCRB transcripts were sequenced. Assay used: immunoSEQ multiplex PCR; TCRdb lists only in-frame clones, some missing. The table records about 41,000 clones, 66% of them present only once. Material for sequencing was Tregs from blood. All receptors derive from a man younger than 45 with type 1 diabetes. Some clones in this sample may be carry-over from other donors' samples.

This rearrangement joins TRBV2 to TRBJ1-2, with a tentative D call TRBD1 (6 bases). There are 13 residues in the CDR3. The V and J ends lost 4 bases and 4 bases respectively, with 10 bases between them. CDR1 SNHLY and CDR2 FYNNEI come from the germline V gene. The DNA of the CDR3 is TGTGCCAGCAGTGTGGACAGAGCCTATGGCTACACCTTC. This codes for CASSVDRAYGYTF. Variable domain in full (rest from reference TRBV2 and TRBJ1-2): EPEVTQTPSHQVTQMGQEVILRCVPISNHLYFYWYRQILGQKVEFLVSFYNNEISEKSEIFDDQFSVERPDGSNFTLKIRSTKLEDSAMYFCASSVDRAYGYTFGSGTRLTVV.

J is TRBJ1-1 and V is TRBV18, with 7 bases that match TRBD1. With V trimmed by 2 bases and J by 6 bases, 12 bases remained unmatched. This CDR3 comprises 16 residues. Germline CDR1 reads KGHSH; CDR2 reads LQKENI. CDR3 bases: TGTGCCAGCTCACCAGGGGACAGAATCGTCGGCGCTGAAGCTTTCTTT. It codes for CASSPGDRIVGAEAFF.

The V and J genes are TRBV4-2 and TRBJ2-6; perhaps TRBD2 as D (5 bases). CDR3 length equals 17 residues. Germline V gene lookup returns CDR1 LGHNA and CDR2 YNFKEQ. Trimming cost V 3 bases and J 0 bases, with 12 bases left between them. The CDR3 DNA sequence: TGTGCCAGCAGCCAGGCGGACTCCCGCTCTGGGGCCAACGTCCTGACTTTC. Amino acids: CASSQADSRSGANVLTF.

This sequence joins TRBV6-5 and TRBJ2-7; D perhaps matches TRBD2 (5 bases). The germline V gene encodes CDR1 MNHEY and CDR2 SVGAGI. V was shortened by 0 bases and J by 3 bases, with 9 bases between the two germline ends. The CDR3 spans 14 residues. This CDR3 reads CASSYSRDGYEQYF. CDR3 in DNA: TGTGCCAGCAGTTACTCACGGGATGGCTACGAGCAGTACTTC.

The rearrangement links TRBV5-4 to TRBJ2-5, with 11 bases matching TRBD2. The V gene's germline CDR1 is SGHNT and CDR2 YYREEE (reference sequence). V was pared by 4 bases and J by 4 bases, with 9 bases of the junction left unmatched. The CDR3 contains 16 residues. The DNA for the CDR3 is TGTGCCAGCAGCCAAATCCTAGCGGGGGGTAGAGAGACCCAGTACTTC. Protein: CASSQILAGGRETQYF.

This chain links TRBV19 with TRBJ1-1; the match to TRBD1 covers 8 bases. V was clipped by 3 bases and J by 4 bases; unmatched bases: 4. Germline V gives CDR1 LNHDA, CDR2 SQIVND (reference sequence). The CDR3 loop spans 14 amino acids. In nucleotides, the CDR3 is TGTGCCAGTAGTATCCAGGGGGCGGGCACTGAAGCTTTCTTT. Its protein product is CASSIQGAGTEAFF.

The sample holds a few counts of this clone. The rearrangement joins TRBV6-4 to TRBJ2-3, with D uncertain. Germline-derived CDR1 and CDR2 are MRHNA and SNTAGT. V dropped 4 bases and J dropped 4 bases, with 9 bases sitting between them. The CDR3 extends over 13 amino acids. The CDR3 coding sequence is TGTGCCAGCAGTGCCAGGTCGTCAGATACGCAGTATTTT. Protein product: CASSARSSDTQYF.

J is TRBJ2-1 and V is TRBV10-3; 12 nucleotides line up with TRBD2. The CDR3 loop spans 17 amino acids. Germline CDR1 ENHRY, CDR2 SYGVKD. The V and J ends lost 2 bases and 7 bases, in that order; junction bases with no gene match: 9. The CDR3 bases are TGTGCCATCAGTGAGCCAGGACTAGCGGGGAGCTGGAATGAGCAGTTCTTC. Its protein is CAISEPGLAGSWNEQFF.

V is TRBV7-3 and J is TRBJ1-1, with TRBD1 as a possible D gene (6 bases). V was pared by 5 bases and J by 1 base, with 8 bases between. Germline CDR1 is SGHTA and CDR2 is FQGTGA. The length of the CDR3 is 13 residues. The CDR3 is CASSKTGNTEAFF. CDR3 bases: TGTGCCAGCAGCAAGACAGGGAACACTGAAGCTTTCTTT.

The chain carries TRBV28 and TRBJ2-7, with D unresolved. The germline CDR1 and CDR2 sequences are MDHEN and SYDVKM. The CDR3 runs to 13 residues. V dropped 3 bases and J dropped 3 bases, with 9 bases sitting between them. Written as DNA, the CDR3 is TGTGCCAGCAGTTTTACCAGGCACTACGAGCAGTACTTC. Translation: CASSFTRHYEQYF. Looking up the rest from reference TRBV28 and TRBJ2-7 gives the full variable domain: DVKVTQSSRYLVKRTGEKVFLECVQDMDHENMFWYRQDPGLGLRLIYFSYDVKMKEKGDIPEGYSVSREKKERFSLILESASTNQTSMYLCASSFTRHYEQYFGPGTRLTVT.

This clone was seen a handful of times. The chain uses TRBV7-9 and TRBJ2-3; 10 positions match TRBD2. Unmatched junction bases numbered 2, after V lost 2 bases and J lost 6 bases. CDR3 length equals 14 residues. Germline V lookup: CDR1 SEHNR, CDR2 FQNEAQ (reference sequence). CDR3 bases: TGTGCCAGCAGCTTAACTAGCGGGGTTGATACGCAGTATTTT. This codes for CASSLTSGVDTQYF.

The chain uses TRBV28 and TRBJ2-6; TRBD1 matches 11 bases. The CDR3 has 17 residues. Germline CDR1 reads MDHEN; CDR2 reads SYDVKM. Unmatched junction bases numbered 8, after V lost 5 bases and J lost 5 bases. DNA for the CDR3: TGTGCCAGCAGTCGGACAGGGGGCTCCCTCTGGGCCAACGTCCTGACTTTC. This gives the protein CASSRTGGSLWANVLTF.

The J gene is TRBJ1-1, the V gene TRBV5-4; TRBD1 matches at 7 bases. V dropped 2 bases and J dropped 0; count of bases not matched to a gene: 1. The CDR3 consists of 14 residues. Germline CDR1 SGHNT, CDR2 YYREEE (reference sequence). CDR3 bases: TGTGCCAGCAGCTTCGACAGGGTGAACACTGAAGCTTTCTTT. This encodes CASSFDRVNTEAFF.

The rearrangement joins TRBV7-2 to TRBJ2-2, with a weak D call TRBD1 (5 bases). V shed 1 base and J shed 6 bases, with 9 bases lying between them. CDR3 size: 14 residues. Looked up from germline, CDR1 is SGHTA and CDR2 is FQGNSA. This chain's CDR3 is CASSLVQGSGELFF. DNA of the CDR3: TGTGCCAGCAGCTTAGTGCAGGGTTCCGGGGAGCTGTTTTTT.

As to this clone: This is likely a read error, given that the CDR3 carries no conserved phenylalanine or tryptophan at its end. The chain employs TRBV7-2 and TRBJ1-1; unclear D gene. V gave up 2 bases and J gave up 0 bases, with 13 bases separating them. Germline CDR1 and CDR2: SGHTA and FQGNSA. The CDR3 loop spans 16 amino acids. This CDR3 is CASSLITGRLNTEAFL. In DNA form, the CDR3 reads TGTGCCAGCAGCTTAATTACCGGCAGGCTGAACACTGAAGCTTTCCTT.

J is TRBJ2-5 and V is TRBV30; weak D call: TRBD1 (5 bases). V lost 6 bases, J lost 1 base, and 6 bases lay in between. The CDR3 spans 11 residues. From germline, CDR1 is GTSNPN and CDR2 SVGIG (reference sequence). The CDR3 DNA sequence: TGTGCCTGTGACAGCCAAGAGACCCAGTACTTC. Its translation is CACDSQETQYF.

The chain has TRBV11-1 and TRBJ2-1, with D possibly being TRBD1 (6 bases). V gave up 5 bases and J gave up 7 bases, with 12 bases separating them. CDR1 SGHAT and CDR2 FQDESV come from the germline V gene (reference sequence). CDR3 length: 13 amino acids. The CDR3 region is CASSAQGWNEQFF. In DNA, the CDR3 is TGTGCCAGCAGCGCACAGGGCTGGAATGAGCAGTTCTTC. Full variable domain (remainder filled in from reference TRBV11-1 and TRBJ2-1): EAEVAQSPRYKITEKSQAVAFWCDPISGHATLYWYRQILGQGPELLVQFQDESVVDDSQLPKDRFSAERLKGVDSTLKIQPAELGDSAMYLCASSAQGWNEQFFGPGTRLTVL.

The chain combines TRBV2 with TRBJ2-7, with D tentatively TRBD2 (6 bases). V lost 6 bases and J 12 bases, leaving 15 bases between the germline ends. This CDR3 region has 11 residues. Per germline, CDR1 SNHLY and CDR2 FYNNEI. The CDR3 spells CASRRDLQWYF. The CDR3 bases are TGTGCCAGCAGGCGGGACCTCCAGTGGTACTTC.